This T cell receptor beta chain was retrieved from a study of early stage breast cancer tumors. Across the study: ER+/PR+/HER2- status applied to about 80% of the 16 invasive breast tumors.

Produced via immunoSEQ multiplex PCR; TCRdb's table is partial and in-frame only. This sample has some 70,000 clones; approximately 79% occur once, and the top ten carry approximately 3.7%. Study-wide results and limits: Unsorted bulk genomic DNA sequencing lacked pairing and functional marker data. In about 90% of the 16 patients, blood comparison separated tumor from normal breast. Enriched TCRB sequences shared across patients were mostly commonly generated sequences.

As for this clone: The target antigen is unknown.

The material sequenced was blood. The receptor's source is a person in their sixties with breast cancer.

For the CDR3, the DNA is TGTGCCAGCAGTTTAGGGGGAGGGAGCACAGATACGCAGTATTTT. It specifies CASSLGGGSTDTQYF. The chain joins TRBV28 to TRBJ2-3; 7 bases agree with TRBD2. The trim removed 2 bases at V and 0 bases at J, leaving 2 bases unmatched. The germline CDR1 and CDR2 sequences are MDHEN and SYDVKM. The CDR3 loop spans 15 amino acids.